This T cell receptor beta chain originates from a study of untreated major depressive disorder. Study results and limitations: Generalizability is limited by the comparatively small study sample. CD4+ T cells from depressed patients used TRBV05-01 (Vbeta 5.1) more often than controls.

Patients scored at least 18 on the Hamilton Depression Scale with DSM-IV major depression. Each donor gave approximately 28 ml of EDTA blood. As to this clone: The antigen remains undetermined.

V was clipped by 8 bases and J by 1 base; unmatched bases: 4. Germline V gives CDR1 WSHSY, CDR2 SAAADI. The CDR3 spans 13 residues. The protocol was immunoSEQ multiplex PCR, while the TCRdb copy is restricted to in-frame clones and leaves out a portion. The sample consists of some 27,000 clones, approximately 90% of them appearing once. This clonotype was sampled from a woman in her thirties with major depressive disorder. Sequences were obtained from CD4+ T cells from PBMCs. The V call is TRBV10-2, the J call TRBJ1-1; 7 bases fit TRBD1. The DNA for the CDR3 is TGCGCCAGCGCGGGACAGAGGAACACTGAAGCTTTCTTT. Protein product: CASAGQRNTEAFF.